This TCR beta chain was recorded in a study of control samples from healthy donors and cancer patients. The data were produced by immunoSEQ multiplex PCR, yet TCRdb's version contains in-frame clones alone and is incomplete. The table records some 140,000 clones, 85% to 95% of them present only once. CDR1 LGHDT and CDR2 YNNKEL come from the germline V gene (reference sequence). The CDR3 totals 15 residues. Unmatched junction bases numbered 5, after V lost 4 bases and J lost 2 bases. This chain connects TRBV3-1 (or the pseudogene TRBV3-2) to TRBJ2-1; 7 bases align to TRBD1. The TCR originated in a man aged 35 to 55 in good health. The sequenced sample consisted of blood. The CDR3 here is CASSPRGQAYNEQFF. The CDR3 DNA follows: TGTGCCAGCAGCCCTCGAGGACAGGCCTACAATGAGCAGTTCTTC.